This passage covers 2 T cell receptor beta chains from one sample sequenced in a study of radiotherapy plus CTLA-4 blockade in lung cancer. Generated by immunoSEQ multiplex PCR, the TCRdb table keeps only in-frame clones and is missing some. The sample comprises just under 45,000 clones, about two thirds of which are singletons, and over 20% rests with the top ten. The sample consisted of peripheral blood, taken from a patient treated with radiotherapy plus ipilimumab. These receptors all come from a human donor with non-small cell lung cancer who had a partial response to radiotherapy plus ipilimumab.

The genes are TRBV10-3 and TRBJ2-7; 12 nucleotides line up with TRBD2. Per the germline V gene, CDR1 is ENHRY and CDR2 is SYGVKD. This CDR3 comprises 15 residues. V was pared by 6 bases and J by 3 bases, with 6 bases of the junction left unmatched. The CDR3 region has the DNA TGTGCCATCAGCTACCCGACTAGCGGGAGCTACGAGCAGTACTTC. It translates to CAISYPTSGSYEQYF.

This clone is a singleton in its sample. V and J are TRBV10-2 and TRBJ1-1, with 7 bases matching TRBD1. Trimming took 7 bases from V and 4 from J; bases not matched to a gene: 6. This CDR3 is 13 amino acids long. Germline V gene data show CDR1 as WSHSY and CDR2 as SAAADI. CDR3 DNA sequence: TGCGCCAGCAACCCTCAGGGGGGCACTGAAGCTTTCTTT. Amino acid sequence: CASNPQGGTEAFF.